This T cell receptor beta chain was sequenced in a study of blood T cell repertoires in COVID-19 (dated by TCRdb to the early 2020s). With respect to the entire study: Samples from collaborators originated in the United States, Italy and Spain and spanned both the acute and convalescent phases of COVID-19. The prospective study material was composed of cDNA or gDNA derived from T cells, B-cell-depleted T cells, or PBMCs. Subjects who had been exposed to COVID-19, were actively infected with it, or had recovered from it provided the deeply sampled blood TCRbeta repertoires that made up the dataset. A freely available public database, intended as a resource for researchers studying the immune response to SARS-CoV-2, is where the repertoires were released. Samples came from the ongoing ImmuneRACE study (first 160 participants) plus 1,254 subjects from 6 global collaborators. Sample metadata almost always included a de-identified subject ID, COVID-19 status, age in years and sex. Where available, HLA class I and class II types were obtained from metadata supplied by the sample provider rather than from assay-based typing.

Another Seattle source contributed samples from volunteer blood donors who had recovered from COVID-19. Each collaborating institution followed its own protocols to collect whole blood in K2EDTA tubes. For TCRbeta analysis, collaborators shipped samples as frozen whole blood, isolated PBMCs, or DNA extracted from either of those sample types. TCRbeta CDR3 regions were amplified from genomic DNA using the immunoSEQ Assay, a bias-controlled multiplex PCR. The authors' pipeline ran thus. The number of nucleated cells in each sample was estimated from the amplification of reference gene primers within the assay. Sequence reads were collapsed and filtered to measure the absolute abundance of every unique TCRbeta CDR3 rearrangement. For each sample, productive Simpson clonality was calculated as the square root of Simpson's diversity index over productive rearrangements. TCRdb mirrors the immuneACCESS table, restricted to in-frame sequences. Some clones are absent from its copies; in checked studies, under half trace to an unresolved V gene, and the reason for the others is unknown. V and J calls and clone size are those listed in that table; D and trimming were worked out from the DNA. Within this sample are over 200,000 clones, with around nine tenths of them counted one time only. The ten largest clones capture approximately 9.8% of the sample.

General conclusions and limits of the study: How much clinical and demographic metadata was included differed by source and by participant, and the metadata was provided uncurated.

From cysteine to phenylalanine, the CDR3 is 16 amino acids long. Only the CDR3 portion is preserved as DNA: 48 bases, with reading frame beginning at the first base. V has 0 bases trimmed and J has 7 bases trimmed; junction bases matching no gene number 9. From a lookup of the germline V gene, CDR1 and CDR2 are SGHTA and FQGNSA. This clone has just one count. Its antigen has not been determined. No base quality information exists; no much larger clone differs at one position. This sequence originates from a middle-aged man who had recovered from COVID-19. Recombination connected TRBV7-2 to TRBJ1-3; TRBD1 fits 7 bases in the junction. The sequenced material came from peripheral blood. CDR3 loop: CASSLAATGTWNTIYF. In nucleotide form, the sequence is TGTGCCAGCAGCTTAGCGGCGACAGGGACGTGGAACACCATATATTTT. The full variable domain, with segments outside the CDR3 supplied by the reference TRBV7-2 and TRBJ1-3 proteins, appears as GAGVSQSPSNKVTEKGKDVELRCDPISGHTALYWYRQSLGQGLEFLIYFQGNSAPDKSGLPSDRFSAERTGGSVSTLTIQRTQQEDSAVYLCASSLAATGTWNTIYFGEGSWLTVV.